These 16 T cell receptor beta chains originate from one sample sequenced in a study of control samples from healthy donors and cancer patients. TCRdb keeps only in-frame clones here, not all; method: immunoSEQ multiplex PCR. Of over 100,000 clones listed, around nine tenths are singletons. Material for sequencing was blood. Receptor source: a human donor in good health. The donor label of this sample is uncertain.

This clone occurred once. The chain recombines TRBV4-2 with TRBJ2-3; no firm D call. The CDR3 runs to 15 residues. Germline V gives CDR1 LGHNA, CDR2 YNFKEQ. Deletions cut 4 bases from V and 2 bases from J, with 13 bases between. The CDR3 protein is CASSPSFSVTDTQYF. CDR3 sequence (DNA): TGTGCCAGCAGCCCTTCGTTCAGCGTCACAGATACGCAGTATTTT.

In its sample, this clone was seen once. This sequence joins TRBV29-1 and TRBJ1-4; D uncertain. Germline loops: CDR1 SQVTM, CDR2 ANQGSEA. The V end was cut by 6 bases, the J end by 8 bases, with 13 bases between. This CDR3 spans 12 amino acids. The CDR3 sequence is CSVGRETEKLFF. CDR3 DNA sequence: TGCAGCGTCGGGAGGGAAACCGAAAAACTGTTTTTT.

The chain is built from TRBV18 and TRBJ1-1; D is possibly TRBD1 (6 bases). The CDR3 length is 14 residues. Germline V gene sequence: CDR1 KGHSH, CDR2 LQKENI. V lost 3 bases, J lost 4 bases, and 12 bases lay in between. The CDR3 spells CASSPDRTSTEAFF. The CDR3 region has the DNA TGTGCCAGCTCACCGGACAGAACATCCACTGAAGCTTTCTTT.

The chain joins TRBV19 to TRBJ1-5; D is unresolved. V lost 7 bases to trimming and J lost 7 bases, with 17 bases between them. CDR1 and CDR2 from the germline V gene are LNHDA and SQIVND (reference sequence). CDR3 size: 14 residues. CDR3 DNA sequence: TGTGCCAGTACTCACTCGGGGAGTGTGCAGCCCCAGCATTTT. This translates into CASTHSGSVQPQHF.

The V and J genes are TRBV27 and TRBJ1-4; D may be TRBD1 (5 bases). V lost 2 bases, J lost 5 bases, and 12 bases lay in between. Germline CDR1 is MNHEY and CDR2 is SMNVEV (reference sequence). The CDR3 extends over 15 amino acids. In DNA, the CDR3 is TGTGCCAGCAGTTTAATCGCGGGGCCGAATGAAAAACTGTTTTTT. Translating gives CASSLIAGPNEKLFF.

The V call is TRBV25-1, the J call TRBJ1-1, with D unclear. CDR3 size: 14 residues. Germline V gene lookup returns CDR1 MGHDK and CDR2 SYGVNS. Trimming shortened V by 1 base and J by 1 base, and 7 bases separated the two germline ends. This CDR3 is CASSELRPNTEAFF. The CDR3 DNA follows: TGTGCCAGCAGTGAATTGCGTCCGAACACTGAAGCTTTCTTT.

At least ten counts were recorded for this clone. This sequence joins TRBV28 and TRBJ1-5; 8 positions agree with TRBD1. The germline V gene has CDR1 MDHEN and CDR2 SYDVKM. The CDR3 spans 17 residues. V lost 2 bases, J lost 4 bases, and 10 bases stayed unmatched. The CDR3: CASSLGFGRGRNQPQHF. The CDR3 DNA is TGTGCCAGCAGTTTAGGTTTCGGCAGGGGGCGAAATCAGCCCCAGCATTTT.

The chain joins TRBV6-9 to TRBJ2-6; TRBD2 aligns across 7 bases. CDR1 is MNHGY and CDR2 is SVAAGI in the germline V gene. Germline trimming cut 7 bases from V and 2 bases from J; bases unmatched to any gene: 14. The CDR3 covers 18 residues. CDR3 protein: CASNRSGGIVPGANVLTF. DNA of the CDR3: TGTGCCAGCAATAGGTCGGGGGGTATAGTGCCTGGGGCCAACGTCCTGACTTTC.

The chain joins TRBV4-1 to TRBJ2-1; tentatively, D is TRBD1 (5 bases). V lost 4 bases and J lost 4, with 17 bases in between. The germline V gene has CDR1 MGHRA and CDR2 YSYEKL. CDR3 length: 16 residues. CDR3 residues: CASSPSWGLGYNEQFF. For the CDR3, the DNA is TGCGCCAGCAGCCCGTCTTGGGGCTTAGGTTACAATGAGCAGTTCTTC.

This rearrangement joins TRBV6-1 to TRBJ1-6, with 7 bases that match TRBD1. The trim removed 0 bases at V and 6 bases at J, leaving 11 bases unmatched. Germline CDR1 reads MNHNS; CDR2 reads SASEGT. CDR3 length equals 18 residues. CDR3 DNA: TGTGCCAGCAGTGAAGCCCCAGGGGGAGGGGCGCGTAATTCACCCCTCCACTTT. Its translation is CASSEAPGGGARNSPLHF.

The J gene is TRBJ2-2, the V gene TRBV5-1, with 11 bases fitting TRBD2. Per germline, CDR1 SGHRS and CDR2 YFSETQ. Trimming removed 2 bases from V and 1 base from J; junction bases left unmatched: 4. The CDR3 consists of 17 residues. This chain's CDR3 is CASSFPGLAVNTGELFF. The CDR3, as DNA: TGCGCCAGCAGCTTCCCGGGACTAGCGGTGAACACCGGGGAGCTGTTTTTT. Full variable domain (missing parts from reference TRBV5-1 and TRBJ2-2): KAGVTQTPRYLIKTRGQQVTLSCSPISGHRSVSWYQQTPGQGLQFLFEYFSETQRNKGNFPGRFSGRQFSNSRSEMNVSTLELGDSALYLCASSFPGLAVNTGELFFGEGSRLTVL.

The chain uses TRBV7-2 and TRBJ1-5; D not certain. Germline CDR1 reads SGHTA; CDR2 reads FQGNSA. Trimming stripped 5 bases from V and 4 bases from J, with 9 bases between. The CDR3 is made up of 13 amino acids. The CDR3 DNA is TGTGCCAGCAGCCAGGCGGGGAATCAGCCCCAGCATTTT. Encoded protein: CASSQAGNQPQHF.

This chain joins TRBV4-2 and TRBJ2-5; 9 positions agree with TRBD2. CDR1 is LGHNA and CDR2 is YNFKEQ in the germline V gene. The CDR3 extends over 14 amino acids. The junction had 6 bases not matched to a gene; V was cut back by 8 bases and J by 2 bases. CDR3 loop: CASSPGLAQETQYF. CDR3 DNA sequence: TGTGCCAGCTCCCCGGGACTAGCTCAAGAGACCCAGTACTTC.

The chain links TRBV5-4 to TRBJ2-6, with TRBD1 identical over 9 bases. CDR1 and CDR2 (germline): SGHNT, YYREEE (reference sequence). The CDR3 consists of 17 residues. Trimming removed 3 bases from V and 4 bases from J; junction bases left unmatched: 8. Here the CDR3 DNA reads TGTGCCAGCAGCTCGTCCCGGGACAGGGCCGGGGCCAACGTCCTGACTTTC. Its translation is CASSSSRDRAGANVLTF.

The gene calls are TRBV24-1 and TRBJ2-1, with 8 bases aligning to TRBD1. CDR3 length: 12 residues. V lost 10 bases and J lost 4; bases outside the gene matches: 2. The germline CDR1 and CDR2 sequences are KGHDR and SFDVKD. CDR3 bases: TGTGCCACAGGACAGGGATACAATGAGCAGTTCTTC. Its protein is CATGQGYNEQFF.

This clone was observed a few times. The gene calls are TRBV12-3 or TRBV12-4 and TRBJ1-1; 9 bases are a match to TRBD1. V shed 7 bases, J shed 14 bases, and the junction held 11 bases outside the gene matches. This CDR3 contains 12 residues. The DNA for the CDR3 is TGTGCCAGCAACCAGGACAGGGGCGAGGTCTTCTTT. Its translation: CASNQDRGEVFF.